These T cell receptor beta chains were read from a single sample in a study of read filtering for tumor transcriptome and immune sequencing. From the reads, TCRdb called clonotypes with MiXCR, one entry per CDR3 protein. The repertoire has some 41,000 distinct CDR3 sequences, 12% of them found once; the top ten carry around 35%. The sample comprised a population of CD138-negative cells sorted from bone marrow. These receptors all stem from a donor aged 40 or over with multiple myeloma. The CDR3 runs from the conserved cysteine through the conserved F or W. D genes are given only for firm matches. Not every row has a clone size; where given, it reads once, few, many or a size class.

TRBJ1-5,many,TRBV6-2/TRBV6-3,.,TGTGCCAGCGGGATGGATCAGCCCCAGCATTTT,CASGMDQPQHF
TRBJ2-7,many,TRBV12-3/TRBV12-4,.,TGTGCCAGCAGTGCGGGCCTTACCTACGAGCAGTACTTC,CASSAGLTYEQYF
TRBJ2-3,many,TRBV7-8,.,TGTGCCAGCAGCTTAGAAAGGGGGTTAGGAGATACGCAGTATTTT,CASSLERGLGDTQYF
TRBJ2-5,few,TRBV9,TRBD2,TGTGCCAGCAGCGCGCTAGCGGGGGGGCTGGGGGATACCCAGTACTTC,CASSALAGGLGDTQYF
TRBJ2-5,many,TRBV6-6,.,TGTGCCAGCAGTCGGACACAAGAGACCCAGTACTTC,CASSRTQETQYF
TRBJ2-2,many,TRBV7-2,TRBD1,TGTGCCAGCAGCGTTACAGGGGAGCACGGGGAGCTGTTTTTT,CASSVTGEHGELFF
TRBJ2-2,many,TRBV24-1,.,TGTGCCACCAGTGACCGCCAGGTATTGGCGAACACCGGGGAGCTGTTTTTT,CATSDRQVLANTGELFF
TRBJ2-3,many,TRBV2,.,TGTGCCGGCGTGGGCCCCTACCCGGATACGCAGTATTTT,CAGVGPYPDTQYF
TRBJ2-4,many,TRBV19,.,TGTGCCAGTAGTCGAACAGGTCGCCAAAACATTCAGTACTTC,CASSRTGRQNIQYF
TRBJ2-7,many,TRBV3-1,TRBD2,TGTGCCAGCAGCCTCCTGGCTAGCGGGGGCTACGAGCAGTACTTC,CASSLLASGGYEQYF
TRBJ2-5,many,TRBV3-1,TRBD1,TGTGCCAGCAGCAACAGGGGGCCTGAACAAGAGACCCAGTACTTC,CASSNRGPEQETQYF
TRBJ2-5,many,TRBV29-1,.,TGCAGCGTTGTTTGGGAGACCCAGTACTTC,CSVVWETQYF
TRBJ1-5,.,TRBV6-5,.,TGTGTCAGCAGTTACGGCAGGGACCAGCCCCAGCATTTT,CVSSYGRDQPQHF
TRBJ1-1,few,TRBV2,.,TGTGCCAGCGGAAAGGGACAATTGAACACTGAAGCTTTCTTT,CASGKGQLNTEAFF
TRBJ2-7,many,TRBV4-1,.,TGCGCCAGCACCTTCCAGGGCGGCGGCGAGCAGTACTTC,CASTFQGGGEQYF
TRBJ2-7,many,TRBV20-1,.,TGCAGTGCTAGAGTTACCTACGAGCAGTACTTC,CSARVTYEQYF
TRBJ2-3,many,TRBV20-1,.,TGCAGTGCTCGGCGGCAAGTGGGACCAGATACGCAGTATTTT,CSARRQVGPDTQYF
TRBJ1-5,many,TRBV2,TRBD1,TGTGCCAGCAGTGAGGCAGGGACAGGGCATCAGCCCCAGCATTTT,CASSEAGTGHQPQHF
TRBJ2-3,many,TRBV5-5,.,TGTGCCAGCAGAGAGGGGGGAAGCACAGATACGCAGTATTTT,CASREGGSTDTQYF
TRBJ2-7,many,TRBV12-3/TRBV12-4,.,TGTGCCAGCATGGTCGGGGCCGCCTACGAGCAGTACTTC,CASMVGAAYEQYF
TRBJ2-5,many,TRBV7-2,.,TGTGCCAGCAGCGACAACAGGGTCGAGACCCAGTACTTC,CASSDNRVETQYF
TRBJ2-7,.,TRBV7-2,.,TGTGCCAGCAATTTAGCAGTGGGGGTCCCGGCCTACGAGCAGTACTTC,CASNLAVGVPAYEQYF
TRBJ2-5,many,TRBV4-1,TRBD1,TGCGCCAGCAGCCACGCGGGGACAGGGGTTTGGGAGACCCAGTACTTC,CASSHAGTGVWETQYF
TRBJ2-7,many,TRBV18,.,TGTGCCAGCTCACCACCGGGTCAGTACGAGCAGTACTTC,CASSPPGQYEQYF
TRBJ2-2,many,TRBV5-1,TRBD1,TGCGCCAGCAGCTTTGGGACAGAAGGTACCGGGGAGCTGTTTTTT,CASSFGTEGTGELFF
TRBJ2-3,many,TRBV5-1,.,TGCGCCAGCAGCTTGGGGTCTACTACAGATACGCAGTATTTT,CASSLGSTTDTQYF
TRBJ2-2,many,TRBV29-1,.,TGCAGCGCTAAACAGGGGAACACCGGGGAGCTGTTTTTT,CSAKQGNTGELFF
TRBJ2-5,many,TRBV29-1,.,TGCAGCGTTGCTCAAGCAGATGAGACCCAGTACTTC,CSVAQADETQYF
TRBJ2-1,many,TRBV27,.,TGTGCCAGCAGTTTATCCATTGGGCGCTCCTACAATGAGCAGTTCTTC,CASSLSIGRSYNEQFF
TRBJ2-4,many,TRBV6-1,.,TGTGCCAGCAGTCCGACACTAGCCAAAAACATTCAGTACTTC,CASSPTLAKNIQYF
TRBJ1-1,many,TRBV12-3/TRBV12-4,.,TGTGCCAGCAGTTTAGCCTCAGTCGGGCAGACTGAAGCTTTCTTT,CASSLASVGQTEAFF
TRBJ1-2,many,TRBV11-3,TRBD1,TGTGCCAGCAGCCTGGGACAGCTTACCGATGGCTACACCTTC,CASSLGQLTDGYTF
TRBJ2-1,many,TRBV5-6,.,TGTGCCAGCAGCCCCCTCCGTCGACAGTACAATGAGCAGTTCTTC,CASSPLRRQYNEQFF
TRBJ2-2,many,TRBV6-4,.,TGTGCCAGCAGGAGCGACACCGGGGAGCTGTTTTTT,CASRSDTGELFF
TRBJ2-3,many,TRBV5-1,.,TGCGCCAGCAGCTTCTCGGGCACAGATACGCAGTATTTT,CASSFSGTDTQYF
TRBJ1-1,many,TRBV12-3/TRBV12-4,.,TGTGCCAGCAGGGGGTGGGCGGCGAACACTGAAGCTTTCTTT,CASRGWAANTEAFF
TRBJ2-6,many,TRBV6-5,.,TGTGCCAGCAGTTACGTCGCCGGACGGCGCTCTGGGGCCAACGTCCTGACTTTC,CASSYVAGRRSGANVLTF
TRBJ1-2,many,TRBV2,TRBD1,TGTGCCAGCAGTTCGGGACAGGGGGCCCAGAGCTATGGCTACACCTTC,CASSSGQGAQSYGYTF
TRBJ1-5,many,TRBV6-5,.,TGTGCCAGCAGTTACAGGGGGAATCAGCCCCAGCATTTT,CASSYRGNQPQHF
TRBJ2-3,few,TRBV9,.,TGTGCCAGCAGCGTACTAGCAGGTGGCGATACGCAGTATTTT,CASSVLAGGDTQYF
TRBJ2-5,many,TRBV5-1,TRBD1,TGCGCCAGCAGCCCGGGACAGCCACTAGAGACCCAGTACTTC,CASSPGQPLETQYF
TRBJ2-7,many,TRBV12-3/TRBV12-4,.,TGTGCCAGCAGTTATGTCGGCCCTTACGAGCAGTACTTC,CASSYVGPYEQYF
TRBJ1-1,many,TRBV3-1,.,TGTGCCAGCAGCCAAGGGGGTTACAGGATGAACACTGAAGCTTTCTTT,CASSQGGYRMNTEAFF
TRBJ2-3,many,TRBV20-1,TRBD2,TGCAGTGCTAGACAGACTAGCGGGGGGTCTCGAGATACGCAGTATTTT,CSARQTSGGSRDTQYF
TRBJ2-3,many,TRBV27,.,TGTGCCAGCAGTTCCCCGAGAAGCGGGAGCACAGATACGCAGTATTTT,CASSSPRSGSTDTQYF
TRBJ1-1,few,TRBV5-1,.,TGCGCCAGCAGGACGGGCGGGGGGCGCGGGAACACTGAAGCTTTCTTT,CASRTGGGRGNTEAFF
TRBJ2-7,many,TRBV19,TRBD1,TGTGCCAGTAGTATAGGGGACAGGAAATCCTACGAGCAGTACTTC,CASSIGDRKSYEQYF
TRBJ1-4,few,TRBV10-3,.,TGTGCCATCAGTGGTTCTGGGGAACGAGAAAAACTGTTTTTT,CAISGSGEREKLFF
TRBJ2-5,many,TRBV3-1,.,TGTGCCAGCAGCCAATTTCGTAGCGAGCGACAGAGGCTTCCGGCGGGGTACCAAGAGACCCAGTACTTC,CASSQFRSERQRLPAGYQETQYF
TRBJ2-6,many,TRBV6-2/TRBV6-3,TRBD1,TGTGCCAGCACCCGGGACAGAAATGCCAACGTCCTGACTTTC,CASTRDRNANVLTF
TRBJ2-7,.,TRBV29-1,.,TGCTGCGTTGTCGGTACCTCCTACGAACAGTACTTC,CCVVGTSYEQYF
TRBJ1-1,many,TRBV7-3,.,TGTGCCAGCAGCTTAAATCCTGGGGACACTGAAGCTTTCTTT,CASSLNPGDTEAFF
TRBJ2-3,large,TRBV29-1,TRBD2,TGCAGCGTGCCTCTAGCGGGGTTCACAGATACGCAGTATTTT,CSVPLAGFTDTQYF
TRBJ2-3,.,TRBV7-2,TRBD2,TGTGCCAGCAGCTTAGGGACTAGCGGGGGCTCAGATACGCAGTATTTT,CASSLGTSGGSDTQYF
TRBJ2-7,many,TRBV2,.,TGTGCCAGCAGTGAAAGACGGTCCTACGAGCAGTACTTC,CASSERRSYEQYF